This entry is about one T cell receptor beta chain. In its sample, this clone was seen once. This clone's antigen is unknown. Per-base quality was not reported, and no clone a single base away is much larger than it. The library was obtained by the immunoSEQ multiplex PCR assay. A mixture of 60 forward primers for TCR Vbeta segments and 13 reverse primers for TCR Jbeta segments was used in the multiplex PCR. The CDR3 region of rearranged TCR beta genes was amplified from genomic DNA with a multiplex PCR assay. Amplified TCR beta libraries were sequenced as 87-base-pair reads on the Illumina HiSeq System. As for the original processing: A later analysis tallied 75 million to 85 million unique TCR beta chains across the 550 to 850 repertoires, and approximately 12 million of those chains were shared by two or more donors. Raw reads were error-corrected and collapsed into unique sequences with a nearest-neighbor algorithm that merged closely related sequences to remove PCR and sequencing errors. CDR3 sequences were aligned to IMGT reference sequences to assign V, D and J gene segments. For a sequence to be retained, a match of at least six nucleotides was required to both a V gene segment and a J gene segment. Rearrangements were classified as productive when the CDR3 lacked stop codons and remained in frame with V and J, and all other rearrangements were classified as non-productive. Following IMGT convention, CDR3 was defined as the stretch from the second conserved V-encoded cysteine to the conserved J-encoded phenylalanine. In an earlier analysis of more than 550 of the donors, sequences lacking an unambiguous match to a single V gene segment were excluded. In an earlier analysis of approximately 550 of the donors, V segments were called functional above 56.7% productive rearrangements and were called segregating when the between-donor standard deviation exceeded 5%. To diagnose cytomegalovirus status from the catalog of TCR beta chain sequences, a statistical classification framework was built. In a later analysis, V and J genes were assigned by comparing TCR nucleotide sequences against IMGT/GENE-DB human TR gene sequences. Using the TCRdist pipeline, a later analysis assigned CDR3 sequences along with most-parsimonious VDJ recombination scenarios. In a later analysis, each TCR beta chain was defined by its CDR3 amino acid sequence together with its V-gene family, and reads without a unique V-gene family were excluded. To address suspected cross-contamination and a sequencing artifact, a later analysis removed 550 to 750 highly shared, low-generation-probability nucleotide sequences. In a later analysis, a clonal expansion index was calculated for each public chain from normalized within-repertoire ranks of inferred template counts. A later analysis computed generation probabilities with a VDJ recombination model fitted to out-of-frame rearrangements, and checked the results against IGoR. A later analysis scored TCR-TCR, TCR-HLA and TCR-CMV co-occurrence with hypergeometric tests, applying a repertoire-size bias correction to TCR pairs. False discovery rates were estimated in a later analysis by permuting HLA or CMV assignments 20 times. In a later analysis, co-occurring TCRs were grouped using DBSCAN, and TCRdist sequence similarity was added for clustering within HLA-allele-positive subsets. Repertoires with fewer than 30,000 or more than 120,000 public chains, plus five repertoires with anomalous nucleotide sharing, were excluded from co-occurrence clustering. The table was pulled from immuneACCESS by TCRdb, which kept in-frame rearrangements only. Such tables lose some clones; where checked, under half of the loss comes from unresolved V genes, and the rest has no known cause. The D gene and trimming were derived from the DNA, and the V and J assignments and clone size from that table. The sample includes about 210,000 clones, with about 80% observed a single time. The top ten clones comprise roughly 6% of the sample.

The cohort comprised fewer than 700 healthy bone marrow donors. At the time of sampling, every cohort member was nominally healthy, though immune exposures that went unrecorded were likely present. The donor tested CMV seropositive and was one of the 289 seropositive cohort members. Every donor gave a peripheral blood sample, and the peripheral blood mononuclear cells from that sample were used for TCR beta sequencing. Genomic DNA was extracted from the blood cell samples with the Qiagen DNeasy Blood Extraction Kit. The sample comes from a study of cytomegalovirus exposure and HLA in healthy donors (dated by TCRdb to 2017 to 2019). Study-level background: An earlier analysis of roughly 500 of the donors reported 250 to 350 Gb of sequence data and about 120 million unique TCR beta sequences obtained from 180 million or so T cells. A later genetic analysis used genome-wide SNP genotypes for about 55% of the 666 donors, treating that subset as a discovery cohort. Donor age, sex, ethnicity and CMV serostatus were compiled alongside the repertoire data. All discovery cohort repertoires had been generated on a single sequencing platform. HLA typing covered class I and class II loci at four-digit resolution. A later analysis re-examined previously published TCR beta repertoires from several hundred donors and added high-resolution HLA genotyping to investigate patterns of TCR occurrence. Of the approximately 400 genotyped donors, more than 75% were placed in the genetic ancestry cluster associated with self-reported Caucasian donors. A separate validation cohort of 90 to 150 different subjects was used in addition to the roughly 620-subject first cohort. The study used immunosequencing to profile the T cell repertoires of 600 to 850 subjects and linked those repertoires to cytomegalovirus serostatus. High-throughput TCR immunosequencing, statistical association of individual TCRs with disease status, and machine learning were combined to predict cytomegalovirus infection status. The aim of the study was to test whether cataloging public T cell receptors could identify signatures of past pathogen exposure. In the later analysis, no new phenotypic data were used to find candidate immune exposures; instead, reliance was placed on TCR beta sequences and their occurrence across donors. Among around 400 genotyped donors of the cohort, an average of around 240,000 unique TCR beta nucleotide sequences was sequenced per donor, of which 15% to 20% were non-productive. An earlier analysis of a few hundred of the donors applied high-throughput TCR beta sequencing to assess whether each TCR beta V gene segment acted as functional or pseudogenic. Four or five DR-DQ haplotypes were handled as single units for association and clustering, since linkage in the cohort was strong. Typing coverage varied by locus: roughly 629-630 donors for A, B, C, DRB1 and DQB1; around 560 for DQA1; about 600 for DPA1; approximately 470 for DPB1. Approximately 300 gigabases of sequencing data and 78 million or so unique TCR sequences were included in an early release covering about 600 HLA-typed donors. Broader findings and caveats from the paper: In a later analysis, some 17,000 TCR beta sequences were associated with specific HLA alleles at a false discovery rate of 0.05. In this cohort, only TCR beta chains were sequenced, and detectable features were limited by the absence of alpha or paired-chain data. In a later genetic analysis, fewer N-insertions in productive TCRs were reported among donors in an Asian-associated ancestry cluster than the roughly 700-donor mean. In a later analysis, most CMV-associated TCR beta chains were found to appear HLA-restricted, with HLA associations seemingly driven largely by CMV exposure. Cytomegalovirus status was reported to be diagnosed by the classifier with high specificity and sensitivity in both the original and validation cohorts. Correlated functional status among segregating V segments might reflect linkage disequilibrium, but an unknown experimental factor could not be ruled out. Because counts were too low, about 15 rarely observed V segments, including chromosome 9 orphons, were left out of the earlier analysis of some 640 of the donors. When HLA alleles, especially DR and DQ, strongly co-occurred, attributing TCR associations to individual alleles was difficult. A cluster of highly shared sequence variants was judged likely to represent a technical artifact of the sequencing pipeline. The presence/absence analyses assumed that sequencing depth was roughly uniform across donors, and that assumption may not be true. Most TCR sequences were observed very rarely across donors, whereas some public TCRs were present in many individuals. Because some donors lacked HLA typing at each locus, the association tests relied only on the typed subset. CMV serostatus was the only immune exposure information available for the cohort. In an earlier analysis of some 550 of the donors, most TCR beta V segments were observed in productive rearrangements about 87% or about 30% of the time, broadly matching IMGT annotations. In vitro tests confirmed that a few of the cytomegalovirus-associated TCR beta chains recognize cytomegalovirus antigens. In a later analysis, HLA-associated TCR beta chains showed more clonal expansion and lower generation probabilities than non-associated chains that were equally common. A further reported finding was that TCR beta sequences accurately predicted the HLA-A and HLA-B alleles for most subjects in the first cohort. A later genetic analysis associated a missense DCLRE1C variant with V-gene and J-gene trimming of TCR beta chains, and an independent cohort replicated the association. In a later analysis, TCR association rates were found to vary across HLA loci, with the most associated TCRs seen for DRB1 alleles and the fewest for HLA-C alleles. The authors suggested that the approach could potentially be extended to other disease states and immunological phenotypes. The study listed 164 TCR beta chains as associated with cytomegalovirus. According to a later analysis, parvovirus B19, influenza, CMV and Epstein-Barr virus appeared linked to several top co-occurrence clusters.

This clonotype was obtained from a man aged 40-49 years in good health and CMV-seropositive. Input material: PBMCs.

The CDR3 has the sequence CASSLASTGSSSGNTIYF. The nucleotide sequence is given as TGTGCCAGCAGCTTAGCTTCGACAGGGTCAAGCTCTGGAAACACCATATATTTT. The sequence links TRBV7-9 to TRBJ1-3, with 7 central nucleotides matching TRBD1. CDR1 and CDR2 are drawn from the germline V gene (reference sequence): SEHNR, FQNEAQ. The CDR3 starts with the cysteine, ends with the phenylalanine, and has 18 residues. The DNA shown is the 54-base CDR3, in frame from base 1. From V the trimming removes 0 bases and from J it removes 0 bases, while the gene matches leave 8 bases of the junction unaccounted for.